This T cell receptor (beta chain) derives from a study of blood T cells in healthy people across ages. Germline V gene sequence: CDR1 MDHEN, CDR2 SYDVKM. The CDR3 has 12 residues. The J segment lost 9 bases and the V segment lost 3 bases, leaving 4 bases of the junction unmatched. Each sample provided at least 6 micrograms of extracted total RNA. Sample-barcoded 5' priming and a J-beta primer mix drove a second PCR of 7 to 11 cycles. A single record per CDR3 protein comes from TCRdb applying MiXCR to the 5' RACE reads. This table holds a few hundred thousand distinct CDR3 sequences, around 27% found once.

The rearrangement links TRBV28 to TRBJ2-5, with 7 bases lining up with TRBD2. The TCR originated in a woman in her 70s in good health. Sequencing input: blood. CDR3 in amino acids: CASSFGGVAQYF. The CDR3 coding sequence is TGTGCCAGCAGTTTTGGGGGGGTGGCCCAGTACTTC.